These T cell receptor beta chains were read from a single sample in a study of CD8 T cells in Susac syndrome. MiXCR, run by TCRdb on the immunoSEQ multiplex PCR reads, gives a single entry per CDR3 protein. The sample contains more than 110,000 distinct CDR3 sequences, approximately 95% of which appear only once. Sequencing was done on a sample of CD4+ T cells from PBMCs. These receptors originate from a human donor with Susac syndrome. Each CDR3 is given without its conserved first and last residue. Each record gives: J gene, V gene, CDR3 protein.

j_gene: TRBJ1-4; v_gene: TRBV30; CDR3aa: AWTGTGVEKLF
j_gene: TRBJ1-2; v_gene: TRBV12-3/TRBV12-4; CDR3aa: ASSGTPYDYGYT
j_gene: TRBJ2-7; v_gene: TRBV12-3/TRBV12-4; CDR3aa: ASSRHGGPGSEQY
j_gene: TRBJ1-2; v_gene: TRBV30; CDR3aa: AWSPRDSTLYGYT
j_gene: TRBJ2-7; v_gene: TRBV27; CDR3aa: ASSSITGRTD
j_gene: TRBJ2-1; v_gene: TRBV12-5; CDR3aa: ASGLVLGGGAAEQF
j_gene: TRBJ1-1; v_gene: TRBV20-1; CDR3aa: SASAGGMNTEAF
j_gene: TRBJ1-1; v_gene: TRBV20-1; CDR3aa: SATDGTANTEAF
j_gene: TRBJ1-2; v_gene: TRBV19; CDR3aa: ASSPRQGRGYT
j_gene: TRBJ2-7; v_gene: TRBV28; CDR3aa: ASRPLSGARGVEQY
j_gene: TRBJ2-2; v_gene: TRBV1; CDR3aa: TSSPRTDTGELF
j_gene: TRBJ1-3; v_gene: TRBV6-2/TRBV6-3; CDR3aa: ASSYPRERPATGNTIY
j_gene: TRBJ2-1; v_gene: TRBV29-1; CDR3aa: SVATSLYEQF
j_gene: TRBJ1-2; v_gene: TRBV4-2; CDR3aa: ASSQEINGNGYT
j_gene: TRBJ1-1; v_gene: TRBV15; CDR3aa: ATSRDLRNMNTEAF
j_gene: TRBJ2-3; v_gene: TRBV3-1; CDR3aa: ASSHHSGGAGDTQY
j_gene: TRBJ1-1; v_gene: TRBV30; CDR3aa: AWSRGPRGTEAF
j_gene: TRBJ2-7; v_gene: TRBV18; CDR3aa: ASSPSGQGNHEQY
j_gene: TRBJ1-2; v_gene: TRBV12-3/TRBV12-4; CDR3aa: ASTSVGFNYGYT
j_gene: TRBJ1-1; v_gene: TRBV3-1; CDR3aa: ATTRGGNTEAF
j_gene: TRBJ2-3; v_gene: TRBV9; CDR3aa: ASSVARDTQY
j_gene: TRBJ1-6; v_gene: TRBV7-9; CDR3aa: ASSSQGQPSPLH
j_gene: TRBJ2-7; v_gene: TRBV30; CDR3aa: AWTAGKYEQY
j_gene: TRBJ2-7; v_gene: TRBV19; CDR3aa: ATAGLAGREQY
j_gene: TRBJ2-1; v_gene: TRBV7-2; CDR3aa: ASSLGLPGAYNEQF
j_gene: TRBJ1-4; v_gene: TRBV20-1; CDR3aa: SAEDISGEKLF
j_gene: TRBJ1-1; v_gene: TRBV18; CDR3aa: ASSEVTEAF
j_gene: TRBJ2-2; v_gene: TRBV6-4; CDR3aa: ASSGSNTGELF
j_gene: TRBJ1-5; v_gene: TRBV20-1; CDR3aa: SARSRSNQPQH
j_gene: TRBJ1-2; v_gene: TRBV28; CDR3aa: ASRRTNYGYT
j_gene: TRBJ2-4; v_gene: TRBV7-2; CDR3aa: ASSLDVLQGAKNIQY
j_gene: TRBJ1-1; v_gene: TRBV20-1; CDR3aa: SARLGQNTEAF
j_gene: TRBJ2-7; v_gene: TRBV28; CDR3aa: ASSPPWGTGGLYEQY
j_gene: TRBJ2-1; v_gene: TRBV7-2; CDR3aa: ASSLARDNEQF
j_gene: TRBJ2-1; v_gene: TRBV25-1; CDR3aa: ASSERRNNEQF
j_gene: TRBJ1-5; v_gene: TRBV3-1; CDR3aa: ASTQGAGQPQH
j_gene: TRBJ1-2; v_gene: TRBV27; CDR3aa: ASSPRQGREKSNYGYT
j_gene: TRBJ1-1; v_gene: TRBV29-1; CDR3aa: SVAIGGGNTEAF
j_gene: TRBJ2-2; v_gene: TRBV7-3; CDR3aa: ASSPRGANTGELF
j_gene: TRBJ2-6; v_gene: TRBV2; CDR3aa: ASFRLRGSGANVLT
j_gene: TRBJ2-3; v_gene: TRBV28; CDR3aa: ASRGSVTDTQY
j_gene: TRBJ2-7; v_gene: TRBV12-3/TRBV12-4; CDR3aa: ASSLGNGLAGYEQY
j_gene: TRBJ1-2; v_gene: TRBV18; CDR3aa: ASSPLGTDYGYT
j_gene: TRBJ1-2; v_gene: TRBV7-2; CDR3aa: ASNQGLSDGYT
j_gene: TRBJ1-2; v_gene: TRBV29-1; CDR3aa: SVGTGGSGYT
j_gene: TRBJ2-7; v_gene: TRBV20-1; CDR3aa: SASWDRSYEQY
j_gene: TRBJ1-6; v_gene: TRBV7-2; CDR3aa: ASSLGGGLNSPLH
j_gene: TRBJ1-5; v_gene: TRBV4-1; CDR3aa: ASSQVEGQPQH
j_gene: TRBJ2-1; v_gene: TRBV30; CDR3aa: AWSRGMYNEQF
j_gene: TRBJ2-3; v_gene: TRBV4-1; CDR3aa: ASSQVSDTQY
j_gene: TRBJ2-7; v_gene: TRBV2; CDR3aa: ASRRSYEQY
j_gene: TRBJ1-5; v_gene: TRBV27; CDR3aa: ASSLFRNQPQH
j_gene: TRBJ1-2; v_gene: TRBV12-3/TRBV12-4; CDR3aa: ASIRDGLLAT
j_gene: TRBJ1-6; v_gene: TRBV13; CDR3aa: ASNIRAGGNSPLH
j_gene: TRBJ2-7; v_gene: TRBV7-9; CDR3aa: ASSLGVASGNEQY
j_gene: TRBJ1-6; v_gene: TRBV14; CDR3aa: ASSQGGAPLH
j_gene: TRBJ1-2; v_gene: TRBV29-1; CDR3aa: SVDAGGNGYT
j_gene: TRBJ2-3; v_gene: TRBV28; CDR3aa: ASRVRATDTQY
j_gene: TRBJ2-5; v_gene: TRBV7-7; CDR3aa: ASSLQGIQETQY